The clone carrying this T cell receptor (beta chain) came up a few times. What it binds is not known. This entry is derived from a study of T-cell reconstitution after alpha-beta-depleted transplantation in children. Notes on the study in general: T-cell numbers and diversity one year post-transplant derived largely from freshly generated T cells. Expanded graft clones numbering several hundred reportedly gave rise to alpha-beta T cells about two months after transplant. Surviving recipient T cells and thymic progenitors accounted for the high day-60 TCRbeta diversity observed in some patients.

J was trimmed by 0 bases and V by 1 base; bases with no gene match: 13. The CDR3 loop spans 20 amino acids. The germline CDR1 and CDR2 sequences are SGHVS and FQNEAQ. During its preparation, the TCRbeta library received unique molecular identifiers. One entry per CDR3 protein results from TCRdb running MiXCR on the PCR reads. The sample records 250,000 to 300,000 distinct CDR3 sequences, roughly 9.1% being singletons. The chain couples TRBV7-8 to TRBJ1-3; 9 nucleotides match TRBD1. The clonotype comes from a boy younger than two with acute myeloid leukemia, due to receive a stem cell transplant. The source material was PBMCs, sampled before TCRalphabeta/CD19-depleted stem cell transplant. CDR3 amino acids: CASSLVPGTGLHISGNTIYF. The DNA for the CDR3 is TGTGCCAGCAGCTTAGTCCCCGGGACAGGGCTCCATATCTCTGGAAACACCATATATTTT.